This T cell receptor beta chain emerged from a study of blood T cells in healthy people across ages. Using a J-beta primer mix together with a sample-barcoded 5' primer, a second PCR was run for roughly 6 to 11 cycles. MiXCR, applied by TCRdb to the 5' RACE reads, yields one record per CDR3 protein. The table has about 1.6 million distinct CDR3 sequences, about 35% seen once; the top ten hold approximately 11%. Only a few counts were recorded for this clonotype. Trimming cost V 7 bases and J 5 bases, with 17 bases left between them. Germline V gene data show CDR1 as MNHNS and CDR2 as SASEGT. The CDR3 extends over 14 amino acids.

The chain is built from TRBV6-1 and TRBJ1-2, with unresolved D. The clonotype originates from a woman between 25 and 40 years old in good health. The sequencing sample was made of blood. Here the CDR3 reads CASNLKDAGYGYTF. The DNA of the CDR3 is TGTGCCAGCAATCTGAAAGACGCTGGATATGGCTACACCTTC.